These 29 T cell receptor beta chains were all obtained from the same sample, sequenced in a study of shared clonotypes between healthy human individuals. Some clones are missing from TCRdb's copy, which holds only in-frame ones; the method was immunoSEQ multiplex PCR. The sample includes some 2,500,000 clones, roughly 93% of them seen just once. Specimen: naive CD4+ T cells from PBMCs. Subset described: CD45RA+ positively selected. Receptor source: a young man in good health. Some clones in this sample may be carry-over from other donors' samples.

In the case of this clone: Other DNA sequences in the same sample also yield this CDR3. This chain uses TRBV28 with TRBJ1-1, with D tentatively TRBD1 (6 bases). This CDR3 has 13 residues. V was clipped by 8 bases and J by 5 bases, with 15 bases between them. Germline lookup yields CDR1 MDHEN and CDR2 SYDVKM. The DNA of the CDR3 is TGTGCCAGCCGAGGGCAGGGGCGAACTGAAGCTTTCTTT. Its translation is CASRGQGRTEAFF.

The rearrangement links TRBV5-1 to TRBJ2-5, with 8 nucleotides matching TRBD2. Per germline, CDR1 SGHRS and CDR2 YFSETQ. The length of the CDR3 is 17 residues. The J segment lost 5 bases and the V segment lost 1 base, leaving 13 bases of the junction unmatched. The CDR3 sequence: CASSLSPGAGVIETQYF. Written as DNA, the CDR3 is TGCGCCAGCAGCTTGTCCCCAGGAGCGGGAGTAATCGAGACCCAGTACTTC.

The V call is TRBV5-1, the J call TRBJ2-5; no reliable D call. Trimming removed 4 bases from V and 4 bases from J, with 11 bases in between. CDR3 length: 13 amino acids. CDR1 is SGHRS, CDR2 YFSETQ, per germline. The CDR3 reads CASSPQNAETQYF. The DNA of the CDR3 is TGCGCCAGCAGCCCGCAAAACGCAGAGACCCAGTACTTC.

The chain uses TRBV5-4 and TRBJ2-7, with no clear D. The length of the CDR3 is 15 residues. Germline V gives CDR1 SGHNT, CDR2 YYREEE (reference sequence). The V end was cut by 1 base, the J end by 1 base, with 12 bases between. The CDR3 DNA reads TGTGCCAGCAGCTTGCCAGGAGCAAATTCCTACGAGCAGTACTTC. It codes for CASSLPGANSYEQYF.

The gene calls are TRBV19 and TRBJ2-2; D possibly corresponds to TRBD1 (5 bases). Germline-derived CDR1 and CDR2 are LNHDA and SQIVND (reference sequence). V was clipped by 1 base and J by 5 bases, with 11 bases between them. The CDR3 loop spans 15 amino acids. CDR3 DNA sequence: TGTGCCAGTAGTATAGTTGCGCGACAGACCGGGGAGCTGTTTTTT. Amino acid sequence: CASSIVARQTGELFF.

The J gene is TRBJ2-1, the V gene TRBV20-1; perhaps TRBD2 as D (6 bases). Trimming shortened V by 8 bases and J by 7 bases, and 12 bases separated the two germline ends. The germline gives CDR1 DFQATT, CDR2 SNEGSKA (reference sequence). This CDR3 is 11 amino acids long. The CDR3 is CSPFRGNEQFF. In DNA form, the CDR3 reads TGCAGTCCCTTCCGGGGGAATGAGCAGTTCTTC.

This sequence joins TRBV6-5 and TRBJ1-1; D remains ambiguous. Trimming pared 0 bases from V and 0 bases from J, leaving 8 bases between. This CDR3 is built from 15 residues. Germline V gene lookup returns CDR1 MNHEY and CDR2 SVGAGI. This CDR3 reads CASSYSYTMNTEAFF. DNA for the CDR3: TGTGCCAGCAGTTACTCGTACACTATGAACACTGAAGCTTTCTTT.

CDR3 amino acids: CASSSNLDRMETQYF. The DNA of the CDR3 is TGTGCCAGCAGCTCGAATTTGGACAGGATGGAGACCCAGTACTTC. This chain links TRBV5-4 with TRBJ2-5, with TRBD1 identical over 7 bases. The CDR3 is 15 amino acids. The germline V gene has CDR1 SGHNT and CDR2 YYREEE (reference sequence). The V gene end was trimmed by 3 bases and the J gene end by 5 bases; junction bases not matched to a gene: 10.

The DNA of the CDR3 is TGTGCCAGCAGCTTCCGCCCGCCGGGACGGGGAAATGAAAAACTGTTTTTT. This translates into CASSFRPPGRGNEKLFF. The genes are TRBV7-9 and TRBJ1-4; tentative D call: TRBD1 (5 bases). Germline V gene sequence: CDR1 SEHNR, CDR2 FQNEAQ (reference sequence). Trimming left V 3 bases short and J 5 bases short, with 19 bases between. The CDR3 contains 17 residues.

The gene calls are TRBV25-1 and TRBJ1-5, with D perhaps TRBD1 (5 bases). There are 13 residues in the CDR3. V lost 4 bases, J lost 1 base, and 5 bases lay in between. CDR1 is MGHDK and CDR2 is SYGVNS in the germline V gene. CDR3 loop: CASSGDSNQPQHF. The CDR3 DNA reads TGTGCCAGCAGTGGGGACAGCAATCAGCCCCAGCATTTT.

This clone is a singleton in its sample. This chain links TRBV10-2 with TRBJ2-1; D remains unclear. Trimming took off 3 bases at V and 10 bases at J, with 16 bases between the two ends. Germline V lookup: CDR1 WSHSY, CDR2 SAAADI. The CDR3 has 14 amino acids. The CDR3 loop is CASSDPLLLKEQFF. The CDR3 DNA sequence: TGCGCCAGCAGTGACCCACTTCTTCTTAAGGAGCAGTTCTTC.

The chain uses TRBV5-1 and TRBJ1-1; 7 bases are a match to TRBD1. Germline loops: CDR1 SGHRS, CDR2 YFSETQ. CDR3 length: 14 amino acids. Trimming took 3 bases from V and 5 from J; bases not matched to a gene: 7. CDR3 sequence: CASSSRGRGTEAFF. The CDR3 nucleotides are TGCGCCAGCAGCTCAAGGGGGCGCGGAACTGAAGCTTTCTTT.

This clone was counted once. The chain joins TRBV7-2 to TRBJ2-1, with D possibly matching TRBD2 (5 bases). The CDR3 extends over 14 amino acids. Deletions cut 5 bases from V and 6 bases from J, with 14 bases between. Germline V lookup: CDR1 SGHTA, CDR2 FQGNSA. CDR3 bases: TGTGCCAGCAGCCCTCGGGCCGGGGTCAATGAGCAGTTCTTC. Its translation is CASSPRAGVNEQFF.

The chain recombines TRBV20-1 with TRBJ1-1, with D maybe TRBD1 (5 bases). This CDR3 region has 11 residues. Germline V gene lookup returns CDR1 DFQATT and CDR2 SNEGSKA (reference sequence). The V gene lost 5 bases and the J gene lost 7 bases, with 11 bases spanning the gap. The CDR3: CSASKTVEAFF. Written as DNA, the CDR3 is TGCAGTGCTTCTAAGACAGTTGAAGCTTTCTTT.

This clone has only one observation. This chain uses TRBV6-1 with TRBJ2-7; 11 bases match TRBD1. J gave up 7 bases and V 3 bases, and 11 bases lay outside the gene matches. CDR1 and CDR2 (germline): MNHNS, SASEGT. This CDR3 is 16 amino acids long. CDR3 sequence: CASSETRDRGKPEQYF. The CDR3 DNA sequence: TGTGCCAGCAGTGAGACCCGGGACAGGGGGAAACCGGAGCAGTACTTC.

The chain links TRBV5-4 to TRBJ2-7; TRBD2 is a possible D gene (5 bases). Germline V CDR1 and CDR2: SGHNT, YYREEE (reference sequence). The ends were cut back, 4 bases at V and 0 bases at J, with 17 bases in the middle. The CDR3 runs to 16 residues. The CDR3 region has the DNA TGTGCCAGCAGCCCCGGTCTAGCTCCTCGCTCCTACGAGCAGTACTTC. Translating gives CASSPGLAPRSYEQYF.

This chain connects TRBV5-5 to TRBJ2-5; 9 bases fit TRBD1. Germline V gives CDR1 SGHKS, CDR2 YYEKEE (reference sequence). V lost 4 bases and J lost 2; bases outside the gene matches: 12. The CDR3 loop spans 17 amino acids. CDR3 residues: CASSPGQGRGRQETQYF. The CDR3 bases are TGTGCCAGCAGCCCGGGACAGGGCAGGGGGCGGCAAGAGACCCAGTACTTC.

This chain links TRBV19 with TRBJ2-7, with 9 bases lining up with TRBD2. The length of the CDR3 is 18 residues. Germline V gene sequence: CDR1 LNHDA, CDR2 SQIVND (reference sequence). V shed 4 bases and J 0 bases; nucleotides not matched to a gene: 13. This CDR3 is CASSSKSSGAKSSYEQYF. In DNA form, the CDR3 reads TGTGCCAGTAGTAGCAAGTCTAGCGGGGCCAAAAGCTCCTACGAGCAGTACTTC.

On this clone itself: Other nucleotide sequences from this sample produce the same CDR3. This chain joins TRBV11-1 and TRBJ2-3; possibly TRBD1 or TRBD2 for D (5 bases each). With 5 bases removed from V and 3 bases from J, the gap between germline ends came to 12 bases. Germline CDR1 reads SGHAT; CDR2 reads FQDESV (reference sequence). The CDR3 is made up of 14 amino acids. The CDR3 DNA reads TGTGCCAGCAGCCTCGCATGGGGGACAGATACGCAGTATTTT. Its protein product is CASSLAWGTDTQYF.

The chain has TRBV2 and TRBJ1-4; perhaps TRBD1 as D (5 bases). The ends were cut back, 4 bases at V and 8 bases at J, with 17 bases in the middle. Germline CDR1 reads SNHLY; CDR2 reads FYNNEI. The CDR3 has 15 residues. The CDR3 DNA follows: TGTGCCAGCAGTGGTATGGGGACCCGAGGAGAAAAACTGTTTTTT. It yields the protein CASSGMGTRGEKLFF.

The chain has TRBV28 and TRBJ1-1; tentative D call: TRBD1 (5 bases). The CDR3 has 13 residues. V lost 4 bases and J lost 3, with 9 bases in between. Germline lookup yields CDR1 MDHEN and CDR2 SYDVKM. The CDR3 sequence: CASSWGRDTEAFF. The DNA for the CDR3 is TGTGCCAGCAGTTGGGGCAGAGACACTGAAGCTTTCTTT.

The genes are TRBV7-3 and TRBJ2-5; D may be TRBD1 (5 bases). The CDR3 runs to 14 residues. Between the trimmed V and J ends, which lost 5 bases and 0 bases, there was a span of 10 bases. In germline, CDR1 is SGHTA, CDR2 FQGTGA. The CDR3: CASSTTGNQETQYF. The CDR3 nucleotides read TGTGCCAGCAGCACTACAGGAAACCAAGAGACCCAGTACTTC.

The chain combines TRBV7-7 with TRBJ2-5, with D perhaps TRBD2 (5 bases). CDR3 length: 13 residues. Looked up from germline, CDR1 is SSHAT and CDR2 is FNYEAQ (reference sequence). Trimming removed 8 bases from V and 3 bases from J, with 13 bases in between. CDR3 sequence (DNA): TGTGCCAGCTCGACGTTGCGGGAAGAGACCCAGTACTTC. Translating it yields CASSTLREETQYF.

The V gene is TRBV7-9, the J gene TRBJ2-1; 8 nucleotides line up with TRBD1. The germline V gene encodes CDR1 SEHNR and CDR2 FQNEAQ (reference sequence). CDR3 length: 14 amino acids. V gave up 3 bases and J gave up 3 bases; unmatched junction bases: 1. CDR3 sequence reads: CASSLTGDYNEQFF. CDR3 DNA: TGTGCCAGCAGCTTGACAGGGGACTACAATGAGCAGTTCTTC.

This chain uses TRBV28 with TRBJ2-7, with 8 bases aligning to TRBD1. The germline gives CDR1 MDHEN, CDR2 SYDVKM. The trim removed 3 bases at V and 3 bases at J, leaving 7 bases unmatched. The CDR3 spans 15 residues. The CDR3: CASSFRDRSVYEQYF. As DNA, the CDR3 is TGTGCCAGCAGTTTCCGGGACAGGTCCGTCTACGAGCAGTACTTC.

Turning to this clone: Other nucleotide sequences from this sample produce the same CDR3. This rearrangement joins TRBV18 to TRBJ1-1; 8 positions match TRBD1. This CDR3 is 15 amino acids long. The V gene's germline CDR1 is KGHSH and CDR2 LQKENI. The junction had 8 bases not matched to a gene; V was cut back by 3 bases and J by 5 bases. CDR3 coding DNA: TGTGCCAGCTCACCTAGCCGAGACAGGGGTACTGAAGCTTTCTTT. It codes for CASSPSRDRGTEAFF.

With regard to this clone: This specimen includes other DNA sequences encoding the same CDR3. The chain carries TRBV18 and TRBJ2-5; D tentatively reads TRBD1 or TRBD2 (6 bases each). Looked up from germline, CDR1 is KGHSH and CDR2 is LQKENI. This CDR3 is built from 15 residues. Trimming pared 0 bases from V and 4 bases from J, leaving 12 bases between. The CDR3 spells CASSPPGGRGETQYF. For the CDR3, the DNA is TGTGCCAGCTCACCACCCGGGGGCAGGGGAGAGACCCAGTACTTC. The whole variable domain, remainder taken from reference TRBV18 and TRBJ2-5, is NAGVMQNPRHLVRRRGQEARLRCSPMKGHSHVYWYRQLPEEGLKFMVYLQKENIIDESGMPKERFSAEFPKEGPSILRIQQVVRGDSAAYFCASSPPGGRGETQYFGPGTRLLVL.

CDR3 sequence: CASADLPYNEQFF. CDR3 nucleotide sequence: TGTGCCAGCGCGGATCTACCCTACAATGAGCAGTTCTTC. V usage is TRBV6-1 and J usage is TRBJ2-1; no clear D gene. Trimming cost V 8 bases and J 2 bases, with 10 bases left between them. The CDR3 has 13 amino acids. Germline V CDR1 and CDR2: MNHNS, SASEGT.

This chain joins TRBV5-1 and TRBJ2-1, with 9 bases matching TRBD1. V trimming: 2 bases; J trimming: 5 bases; junction bases outside the gene matches: 8. This CDR3 contains 16 residues. Germline CDR1 is SGHRS and CDR2 is YFSETQ. As DNA, the CDR3 is TGCGCCAGCAGCTTCCAACCGGGACAGGGCCACAATGAGCAGTTCTTC. Translating it yields CASSFQPGQGHNEQFF.